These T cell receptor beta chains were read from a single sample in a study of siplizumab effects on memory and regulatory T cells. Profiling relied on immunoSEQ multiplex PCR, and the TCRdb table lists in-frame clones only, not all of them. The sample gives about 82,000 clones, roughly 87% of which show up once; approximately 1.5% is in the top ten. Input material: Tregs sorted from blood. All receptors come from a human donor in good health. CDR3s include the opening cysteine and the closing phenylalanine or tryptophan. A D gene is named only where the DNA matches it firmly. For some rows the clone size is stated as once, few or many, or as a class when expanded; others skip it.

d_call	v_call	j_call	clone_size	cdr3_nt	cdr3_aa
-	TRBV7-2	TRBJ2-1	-	TGTGCCAGCACCCCCGTGGGGGGGGCCCCCTACAATGAGCAGTTCTTC	CASTPVGGAPYNEQFF
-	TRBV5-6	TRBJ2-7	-	TGTGCCAGCAGCCGACCCCCTACTAACAAAGAGCAGTACTTC	CASSRPPTNKEQYF
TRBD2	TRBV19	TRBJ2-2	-	TGTGCCAGTAGATTTTTAGCGGGGGGGCTAGGCACCGGGGAGCTGTTTTTT	CASRFLAGGLGTGELFF
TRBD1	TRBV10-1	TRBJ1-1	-	TGCGCCAGCAGTGAGTGGGACAGGGGGCGTCCGAACACTGAAGCTTTCTTT	CASSEWDRGRPNTEAFF
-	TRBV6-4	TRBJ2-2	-	TGTGCCAGCAGTGACTCGGGGACAACTACCGGGGAGCTGTTTTTT	CASSDSGTTTGELFF
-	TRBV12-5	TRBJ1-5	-	TGTGCTAGTGGTTTGGTACATCAGCCCCAGCATTTT	CASGLVHQPQHF
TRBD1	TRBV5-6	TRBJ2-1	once	TGTGCCAGCAGGATTTATCGGGACAGCTCCTACAATGAGCAGTTCTTC	CASRIYRDSSYNEQFF
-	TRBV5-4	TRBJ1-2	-	TGTGCCAGCAGCTTTTATCGGGACCCCGCTAACTATGGCTACACCTTC	CASSFYRDPANYGYTF
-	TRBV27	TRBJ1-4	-	TGTGCCAGCAGTTTAGGGCGACAGGATAAAAAACTGTTTTTT	CASSLGRQDKKLFF
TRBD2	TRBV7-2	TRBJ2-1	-	TGTGCCAGCAGCGCTAGCGGGGGGCGGAATCCCGAGCAGTTCTTC	CASSASGGRNPEQFF
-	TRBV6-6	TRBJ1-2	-	TGTGCCAGCAGTTCAGGGTTGGGCTACACCTTC	CASSSGLGYTF
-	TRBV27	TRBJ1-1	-	TGTGCCAGCAGTTTACGTTTCGGGGGGCGCGGCACTGAAGCTTTCTTT	CASSLRFGGRGTEAFF
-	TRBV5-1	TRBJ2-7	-	TGCGCCAGCAGTCCAAACTCCTACGAGCAGTACTTC	CASSPNSYEQYF
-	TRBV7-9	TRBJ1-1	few	TGTGCCAGCAGCTTAGCTACACAATACACTGAAGCTTTCTTT	CASSLATQYTEAFF
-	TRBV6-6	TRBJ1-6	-	TGTGCCAGCAGTTACTCGAGCTCCTATAATTCACCCCTCCACTTT	CASSYSSSYNSPLHF
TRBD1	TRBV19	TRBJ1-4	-	TGTGCCAGTAGTGCGCAGACAGGGGCTGGGGAAAAACTGTTTTTT	CASSAQTGAGEKLFF